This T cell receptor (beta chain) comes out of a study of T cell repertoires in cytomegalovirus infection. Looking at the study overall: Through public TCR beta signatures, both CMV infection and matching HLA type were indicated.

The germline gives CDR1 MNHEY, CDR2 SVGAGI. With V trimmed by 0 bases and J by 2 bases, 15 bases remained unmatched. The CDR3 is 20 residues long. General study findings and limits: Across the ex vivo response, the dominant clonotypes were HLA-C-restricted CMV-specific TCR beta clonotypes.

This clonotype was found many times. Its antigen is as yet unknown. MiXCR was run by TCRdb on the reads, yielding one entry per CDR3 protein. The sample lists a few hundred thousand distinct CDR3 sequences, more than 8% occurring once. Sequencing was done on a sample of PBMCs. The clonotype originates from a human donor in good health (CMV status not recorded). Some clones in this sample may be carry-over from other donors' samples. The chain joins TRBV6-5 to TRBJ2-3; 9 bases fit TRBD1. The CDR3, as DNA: TGTGCCAGCAGTTACTCCTTCCTAGGGCCGGGGACAGGGTACACAGATACGCAGTATTTT. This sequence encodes CASSYSFLGPGTGYTDTQYF.